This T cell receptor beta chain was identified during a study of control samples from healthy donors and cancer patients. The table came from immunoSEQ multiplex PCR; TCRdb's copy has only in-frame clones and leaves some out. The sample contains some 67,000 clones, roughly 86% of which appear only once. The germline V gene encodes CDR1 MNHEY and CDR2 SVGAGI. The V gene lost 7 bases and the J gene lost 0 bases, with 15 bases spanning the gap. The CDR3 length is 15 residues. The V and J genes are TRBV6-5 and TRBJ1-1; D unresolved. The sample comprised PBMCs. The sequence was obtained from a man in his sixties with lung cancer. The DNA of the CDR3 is TGTGCCAGCACCACCAGAGGCAGCTTGAACACTGAAGCTTTCTTT. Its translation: CASTTRGSLNTEAFF.